These 18 T cell receptor beta chains originate from one sample sequenced in a study of T cells in Graves' hyperthyroidism and ophthalmopathy. TCR beta CDR3 region amplification was performed from RNA transcripts. The study used the HTBI primer set for a first-round RT-PCR of the TCR CDR3. Each CDR3 protein gets one entry after TCRdb re-called the multiplex PCR reads with MiXCR. The top ten clones hold roughly 13% of a sample with a few hundred thousand distinct CDR3 sequences, approximately 14% of them seen once. The specimen was blood. The receptor set was obtained from a middle-aged woman with Graves' hyperthyroidism.

In this sample, this clonotype turned up many times. This chain uses TRBV18 with TRBJ2-7; possibly TRBD1 for D (6 bases). Per germline, CDR1 KGHSH and CDR2 LQKENI. CDR3 length: 15 amino acids. Trimming left V 4 bases short and J 3 bases short, with 16 bases between. The CDR3 region is CASSRGQSANYEQYF. The CDR3 nucleotides are TGTGCCAGCTCACGCGGACAGAGTGCCAACTACGAGCAGTACTTC.

This clonotype showed up just a few times. The chain joins TRBV29-1 to TRBJ2-3; no clear D gene. The germline V gene encodes CDR1 SQVTM and CDR2 ANQGSEA. The CDR3 consists of 11 residues. The V and J ends lost 4 bases and 6 bases respectively, with 8 bases between them. The CDR3 reads CSVVLLDTQYF. DNA for the CDR3: TGCAGCGTTGTCCTTTTGGATACGCAGTATTTT.

This clonotype showed up just once. The chain carries TRBV2 and TRBJ1-2, with 10 bases identical to TRBD1. Germline-derived CDR1 and CDR2 are SNHLY and FYNNEI. This CDR3 region has 13 residues. V lost 6 bases, J lost 7 bases, and 5 bases stayed unmatched. This CDR3 reads CASSKGTGVGYTF. CDR3 sequence (DNA): TGTGCCAGCAGCAAAGGGACAGGGGTTGGCTACACCTTC.

In its sample, this clonotype was seen a few times. The V and J genes are TRBV29-1 and TRBJ1-1, with D unclear. There are 11 residues in the CDR3. The V gene lost 7 bases and the J gene lost 5 bases, with 11 bases spanning the gap. The germline V gene has CDR1 SQVTM and CDR2 ANQGSEA. The CDR3 loop reads CSDDTRTEAFF. The CDR3 bases are TGCAGCGACGACACTAGGACTGAAGCTTTCTTT. The variable domain in full, completed from reference TRBV29-1 and TRBJ1-1, reads SAVISQKPSRDICQRGTSLTIQCQVDSQVTMMFWYRQQPGQSLTLIATANQGSEATYESGFVIDKFPISRPNLTFSTLTVSNMSPEDSSIYLCSDDTRTEAFFGQGTRLTVV.

At least ten counts were recorded for this clonotype. This chain links TRBV18 with TRBJ1-3; 7 bases match TRBD1. The germline CDR1 and CDR2 sequences are KGHSH and LQKENI. The CDR3 sequence is 18 residues long. Trimming cost V 3 bases and J 0 bases; bases outside gene matches: 11. As DNA, the CDR3 is TGTGCCAGCTCACCTACACTACAGGGGACAAGCTCTGGAAACACCATATATTTT. This encodes CASSPTLQGTSSGNTIYF.

This clonotype was picked up a small number of times. This sequence joins TRBV5-6 and TRBJ2-7; tentatively, D is TRBD1 (5 bases). This CDR3 comprises 14 residues. Germline V gives CDR1 SGHDT, CDR2 YYEEEE. The germline V and J ends were trimmed by 0 bases and 4 bases, with 11 bases remaining between them. The CDR3 reads CASSLAAGKYEQYF. The CDR3, as DNA: TGTGCCAGCAGCTTGGCCGCAGGGAAGTACGAGCAGTACTTC.

This clonotype was observed many times. The chain carries TRBV2 and TRBJ1-4; D gene unclear. V shed 2 bases and J shed 8 bases, with 18 bases lying between them. This CDR3 is built from 16 residues. Germline loops: CDR1 SNHLY, CDR2 FYNNEI. CDR3 in DNA: TGTGCCAGCAGTGAAAAGGGTGGCGTCGTAGGGGAAAAACTGTTTTTT. Protein product: CASSEKGGVVGEKLFF.

A single count supports this clonotype. A much larger clone differs by one base, so this may be a read error. The V gene is TRBV10-3, the J gene TRBJ1-1; D might be TRBD1 (6 bases). The V and J ends lost 4 bases and 6 bases respectively, with 15 bases between them. This CDR3 is 14 amino acids long. Germline V gene sequence: CDR1 ENHRY, CDR2 SYGVKD. The CDR3 region is CAISVPQQGAEAFF. The DNA of the CDR3 is TGTGCCATCAGTGTACCACAACAGGGCGCTGAAGCTTTCTTT.

There are a few counts of this clonotype. The CDR3 nucleotides read TGTGCCAGCAGACAGGCGGGATCCCCCGAGCAGTACTTC. Translated: CASRQAGSPEQYF. The V call is TRBV4-2, the J call TRBJ2-7; weak D call: TRBD2 (6 bases). Trimming removed 6 bases from V and 6 bases from J, with 15 bases in between. Germline V gene lookup returns CDR1 LGHNA and CDR2 YNFKEQ. This CDR3 is built from 13 residues.

The rearrangement uses TRBV2 and TRBJ2-5; 14 bases align to TRBD2. The CDR3 has 17 amino acids. Germline values: CDR1 SNHLY, CDR2 FYNNEI. Germline trimming cut 6 bases from V and 1 base from J; bases unmatched to any gene: 7. Written as DNA, the CDR3 is TGTGCCAGCAGGGCCGGGACTAGCGGGGGCTCCCAAGAGACCCAGTACTTC. This codes for CASRAGTSGGSQETQYF.

This clonotype was recorded many times. V usage is TRBV28 and J usage is TRBJ2-1, with 7 bases lining up with TRBD2. Germline CDR1 reads MDHEN; CDR2 reads SYDVKM. This CDR3 comprises 16 residues. V lost 6 bases and J lost 0; bases outside the gene matches: 8. The CDR3 loop is CASSRSGLYSYNEQFF. CDR3 coding DNA: TGTGCCAGCAGCAGATCGGGACTATACTCCTACAATGAGCAGTTCTTC.

At least ten counts were recorded for this clonotype. This chain uses TRBV12-3 or TRBV12-4 with TRBJ1-1; D call uncertain. The germline V and J ends were trimmed by 6 bases and 3 bases, with 11 bases remaining between them. The CDR3 is 13 residues long. CDR3 bases: TGTGCCAGCAGCTTCGGACGGTACACTGAAGCTTTCTTT. This translates into CASSFGRYTEAFF.

The count of this clonotype is one. A junction boundary mismatches the germline segment, possibly from a read error. The chain employs TRBV7-9 and TRBJ1-3; perhaps TRBD1 as D (5 bases). Looked up from germline, CDR1 is SEHNR and CDR2 is FQNEAQ (reference sequence). The CDR3 sequence is 15 residues long. The CDR3, as DNA: TGTGCCAGCAGCTATACAGGTGTCTCTGGAAACACCATGTATTTT. Protein product: CASSYTGVSGNTMYF.

This chain joins TRBV6-9 and TRBJ1-2; D remains ambiguous. The length of the CDR3 is 13 residues. V shed 3 bases and J shed 8 bases, with 13 bases lying between them. Looked up from germline, CDR1 is MNHGY and CDR2 is SVAAGI. As DNA, the CDR3 is TGTGCCAGCAGTTACCCGGTGACGACCGGCTACACCTTC. Translating gives CASSYPVTTGYTF.

In its sample, this clonotype was seen a few times. This rearrangement joins TRBV30 to TRBJ1-5; D unresolved. The CDR3 loop spans 15 amino acids. The V end was cut by 1 base, the J end by 5 bases, with 15 bases between. Germline assignment: CDR1 GTSNPN and CDR2 SVGIG (reference sequence). CDR3 sequence reads: CAWSGRGTADQPQHF. Written as DNA, the CDR3 is TGTGCCTGGAGTGGTCGGGGTACGGCTGATCAGCCCCAGCATTTT.

A remark on this clonotype: A much bigger clone sits one base away, suggesting this may be a read error. The J gene is TRBJ1-5, the V gene TRBV30; D may be TRBD1 (5 bases). Germline CDR1 reads GTSNPN; CDR2 reads SVGIG (reference sequence). The CDR3 runs to 13 residues. Trimming removed 3 bases from V and 6 bases from J, with 12 bases in between. CDR3 sequence: CAWSQGSSQPQHF. DNA of the CDR3: TGTGCCTGGAGCCAGGGTTCCTCTCAGCCCCAGCATTTT.

In this sample, this clonotype turned up many times. J is TRBJ2-1 and V is TRBV2; 11 bases are shared with TRBD2. The CDR3 is made up of 17 amino acids. Germline V lookup: CDR1 SNHLY, CDR2 FYNNEI. The junction had 10 bases not matched to a gene; V was cut back by 8 bases and J by 1 base. CDR3 residues: CASRRVTSGSSYNEQFF. In DNA, the CDR3 is TGTGCCAGCCGGAGAGTAACTAGCGGGAGTTCCTACAATGAGCAGTTCTTC.

V usage is TRBV27 and J usage is TRBJ1-2; TRBD1 is a possible D gene (5 bases). CDR1 is MNHEY and CDR2 is SMNVEV in the germline V gene (reference sequence). The CDR3 spans 12 residues. V shed 7 bases and J shed 8 bases, with 14 bases lying between them. In DNA form, the CDR3 reads TGTGCCAGCAAAGATATGGGGCACGGCTACACCTTC. This codes for CASKDMGHGYTF.